Each of the 20 T cell receptor beta chains below was sequenced from the same sample in a study of T cells in Graves' hyperthyroidism and ophthalmopathy. What was amplified from RNA transcripts were TCR beta CDR3 regions. Using the HTBI primer set, a first-round RT-PCR was run on the TCR CDR3. TCRdb independently ran MiXCR on the multiplex PCR reads; one entry per CDR3 protein. The sample records almost 350,000 distinct CDR3 sequences, approximately 18% being singletons. Specimen: blood. The receptors were gathered from a woman between 40 and 55 years old with Graves' ophthalmopathy.

This clonotype was picked up a small number of times. The chain combines TRBV18 with TRBJ2-5, with no clear D. CDR1 is KGHSH, CDR2 LQKENI, per germline. Trimming removed 3 bases at V and 3 bases at J, with 8 bases between. This CDR3 has 13 residues. The CDR3 is CASSPTVEETQYF. CDR3 bases: TGTGCCAGCTCACCTACCGTGGAAGAGACCCAGTACTTC. Looking up the rest from reference TRBV18 and TRBJ2-5 gives the full variable domain: NAGVMQNPRHLVRRRGQEARLRCSPMKGHSHVYWYRQLPEEGLKFMVYLQKENIIDESGMPKERFSAEFPKEGPSILRIQQVVRGDSAAYFCASSPTVEETQYFGPGTRLLVL.

This clonotype was counted many times. The V call is TRBV11-2, the J call TRBJ2-6, with TRBD1 matching 8 bases. The CDR3 has 17 amino acids. Trimming removed 7 bases from V and 2 bases from J; junction bases left unmatched: 10. Germline CDR1 is SGHAT and CDR2 is FQNNGV. The CDR3 is CASIQGAFRAGANVLTF. The CDR3 coding sequence is TGTGCCAGCATCCAGGGGGCGTTTAGGGCTGGGGCCAACGTCCTGACTTTC.

The chain couples TRBV7-2 to TRBJ1-6, with a tentative D call TRBD1 (6 bases). The CDR3 sequence is 15 residues long. The V gene lost 5 bases and the J gene lost 0 bases, with 8 bases spanning the gap. From germline, CDR1 is SGHTA and CDR2 FQGNSA. The CDR3 sequence is CASSPDSSYNSPLHF. The CDR3 nucleotides are TGTGCCAGCAGCCCGGACAGCTCCTATAATTCACCCCTCCACTTT.

This clonotype was counted ten times or more. This sequence joins TRBV7-8 and TRBJ2-7; 7 nucleotides match TRBD1. V lost 4 bases, J lost 3 bases, and 12 bases stayed unmatched. CDR1 is SGHVS and CDR2 is FQNEAQ in the germline V gene. The CDR3 has 16 amino acids. CDR3 protein: CASSSPVTGSGYEQYF. CDR3 nucleotides: TGTGCCAGCAGCTCCCCCGTGACAGGGTCCGGCTACGAGCAGTACTTC.

This clonotype was seen at least ten times. J is TRBJ2-7 and V is TRBV2; D is unresolved. Trimming cost V 4 bases and J 2 bases, with 15 bases left between them. CDR1 is SNHLY, CDR2 FYNNEI, per germline. The CDR3 covers 15 residues. CDR3 residues: CASSAESLGPYEQYF. CDR3 sequence (DNA): TGTGCCAGCAGTGCCGAATCCTTGGGTCCCTACGAGCAGTACTTC.

This clonotype was found many times. The chain links TRBV6-2 or TRBV6-3 to TRBJ2-7; 10 positions match TRBD2. V gave up 2 bases and J gave up 3 bases; unmatched junction bases: 13. The CDR3 loop spans 18 amino acids. In germline, CDR1 is MNHEY, CDR2 SVGEGT. The CDR3 is CASSYLRSGRARHYEQYF. In nucleotides, the CDR3 is TGTGCCAGCAGTTACCTCCGCAGCGGGAGGGCCCGCCACTACGAGCAGTACTTC.

This clonotype occurred many times. The chain combines TRBV27 with TRBJ2-7; possibly TRBD1 or TRBD2 for D (5 bases each). V was cut by 6 bases and J by 2 bases, with 17 bases left in between. The length of the CDR3 is 15 residues. From germline, CDR1 is MNHEY and CDR2 SMNVEV (reference sequence). The CDR3 reads CASRTGTSPTYEQYF. The CDR3, as DNA: TGTGCCAGCAGGACCGGGACGTCCCCCACCTACGAGCAGTACTTC.

This clonotype was counted many times. The rearrangement links TRBV5-1 to TRBJ2-7; 8 positions agree with TRBD2. Germline trimming cut 4 bases from V and 2 bases from J; bases unmatched to any gene: 11. This CDR3 region has 16 residues. CDR1 is SGHRS, CDR2 YFSETQ, per germline. CDR3 amino acids: CASSRNSGGNTYEQYF. As DNA, the CDR3 is TGCGCCAGCAGCCGAAACAGCGGGGGAAACACCTACGAGCAGTACTTC.

This clonotype was detected ten times or more. The chain joins TRBV6-5 to TRBJ2-5; D might be TRBD2 (6 bases). Germline V gives CDR1 MNHEY, CDR2 SVGAGI. With 5 bases removed from V and 5 bases from J, the gap between germline ends came to 12 bases. This CDR3 spans 13 amino acids. The CDR3 region is CASSIWRGETQYF. CDR3 DNA sequence: TGTGCCAGCAGTATCTGGAGGGGCGAGACCCAGTACTTC.

This clonotype was recorded at least ten times. This sequence joins TRBV7-4 and TRBJ1-2, with 8 bases matching TRBD1. Germline CDR1 SGHVT, CDR2 SQSDAQ. V was clipped by 5 bases and J by 4 bases; unmatched bases: 18. The CDR3 covers 18 residues. CDR3 protein: CASSPIPDRAGRSYGYTF. DNA of the CDR3: TGTGCCAGCAGCCCCATCCCGGACAGGGCTGGCAGGAGCTATGGCTACACCTTC.

This clonotype was recorded many times. The V and J genes are TRBV20-1 and TRBJ2-5; 7 nucleotides match TRBD2. Germline V gene lookup returns CDR1 DFQATT and CDR2 SNEGSKA (reference sequence). V dropped 3 bases and J dropped 2; count of bases not matched to a gene: 3. This CDR3 has 13 amino acids. The CDR3 spells CSASTSAQETQYF. The CDR3, as DNA: TGCAGTGCTAGTACTAGCGCGCAAGAGACCCAGTACTTC.

The V and J genes are TRBV2 and TRBJ2-7, with no clear D. The V and J ends lost 4 bases and 1 base respectively, with 11 bases between them. CDR3 length: 14 amino acids. Per germline, CDR1 SNHLY and CDR2 FYNNEI. The CDR3 protein is CASSGRDASYEQYF. CDR3 nucleotide sequence: TGTGCCAGCAGTGGGAGAGACGCATCCTACGAGCAGTACTTC. Filled out from reference TRBV2 and TRBJ2-7, the complete variable domain reads EPEVTQTPSHQVTQMGQEVILRCVPISNHLYFYWYRQILGQKVEFLVSFYNNEISEKSEIFDDQFSVERPDGSNFTLKIRSTKLEDSAMYFCASSGRDASYEQYFGPGTRLTVT.

This clonotype was found many times. This rearrangement joins TRBV4-1 to TRBJ2-5; D not resolved. The germline gives CDR1 MGHRA, CDR2 YSYEKL. Trimming took 0 bases from V and 2 from J, leaving 7 bases between them. CDR3 length equals 14 residues. The CDR3 nucleotides read TGCGCCAGCAGCCAAGAGACGGTACAAGAGACCCAGTACTTC. Translating gives CASSQETVQETQYF.

This clonotype occurred many times. The chain links TRBV5-1 to TRBJ2-2; perhaps TRBD1 as D (5 bases). The CDR3 runs to 17 residues. Trimming removed 0 bases from V and 6 bases from J, with 18 bases in between. Germline V gene data show CDR1 as SGHRS and CDR2 as YFSETQ. CDR3 nucleotide sequence: TGCGCCAGCAGCTTGGCCCCAGGGTTTAGTTCGGCCGGGGAGCTGTTTTTT. This gives the protein CASSLAPGFSSAGELFF.

This clonotype was seen ten or more times. This chain joins TRBV28 and TRBJ1-5; 7 bases match TRBD1. The CDR3 has 15 residues. Germline values: CDR1 MDHEN, CDR2 SYDVKM. V lost 6 bases and J lost 0; bases outside the gene matches: 5. The CDR3 DNA is TGTGCCAGCAGCAGGGGGAAATATAGCAATCAGCCCCAGCATTTT. It is translated as CASSRGKYSNQPQHF.

A few counts support this clonotype. The rearrangement links TRBV12-3 or TRBV12-4 to TRBJ2-7, with TRBD1 identical over 7 bases. The CDR3 is made up of 12 amino acids. The V segment lost 5 bases and the J segment 13 bases; nucleotides outside the gene matches: 11. The CDR3 spells CASSKQGSHIYF. The CDR3 DNA reads TGTGCCAGCAGTAAACAGGGGAGTCACATCTACTTC.

This clonotype has at least ten counts. The chain combines TRBV6-5 with TRBJ2-7; TRBD2 matches 7 bases. The CDR3 has 13 residues. With V trimmed by 4 bases and J by 3 bases, 3 bases remained unmatched. From germline, CDR1 is MNHEY and CDR2 SVGAGI. The CDR3 spells CASSFGEGYEQYF. For the CDR3, the DNA is TGTGCCAGCAGTTTTGGGGAGGGCTACGAGCAGTACTTC.

This clonotype was observed a handful of times. V gene TRBV19 combines with J gene TRBJ2-7; D might be TRBD1 (6 bases). Trimming shortened V by 5 bases and J by 3 bases, and 14 bases separated the two germline ends. The V gene's germline CDR1 is LNHDA and CDR2 SQIVND (reference sequence). The length of the CDR3 is 14 residues. The CDR3 DNA sequence: TGTGCCAGTAGTCCTGGGACATATGTCTACGAGCAGTACTTC. Protein: CASSPGTYVYEQYF.

Ten or more counts support this clonotype. The CDR3 DNA sequence: TGTGCCAGCTACCACTTTGGGGGGTACGACTATGGCTACACCTTC. The encoded protein is CASYHFGGYDYGYTF. The chain uses TRBV28 and TRBJ1-2, with D possibly matching TRBD1 (5 bases). Germline CDR1 MDHEN, CDR2 SYDVKM. The CDR3 has 15 amino acids. Trimming shortened V by 8 bases and J by 3 bases, and 19 bases separated the two germline ends.

This chain links TRBV12-3 or TRBV12-4 with TRBJ1-1; D uncertain. The V gene lost 8 bases and the J gene lost 6 bases, with 13 bases spanning the gap. There are 12 residues in the CDR3. CDR3 coding DNA: TGTGCCAGCGGTTATTCTCTCGCTGAAGCTTTCTTT. Translated, it gives CASGYSLAEAFF.